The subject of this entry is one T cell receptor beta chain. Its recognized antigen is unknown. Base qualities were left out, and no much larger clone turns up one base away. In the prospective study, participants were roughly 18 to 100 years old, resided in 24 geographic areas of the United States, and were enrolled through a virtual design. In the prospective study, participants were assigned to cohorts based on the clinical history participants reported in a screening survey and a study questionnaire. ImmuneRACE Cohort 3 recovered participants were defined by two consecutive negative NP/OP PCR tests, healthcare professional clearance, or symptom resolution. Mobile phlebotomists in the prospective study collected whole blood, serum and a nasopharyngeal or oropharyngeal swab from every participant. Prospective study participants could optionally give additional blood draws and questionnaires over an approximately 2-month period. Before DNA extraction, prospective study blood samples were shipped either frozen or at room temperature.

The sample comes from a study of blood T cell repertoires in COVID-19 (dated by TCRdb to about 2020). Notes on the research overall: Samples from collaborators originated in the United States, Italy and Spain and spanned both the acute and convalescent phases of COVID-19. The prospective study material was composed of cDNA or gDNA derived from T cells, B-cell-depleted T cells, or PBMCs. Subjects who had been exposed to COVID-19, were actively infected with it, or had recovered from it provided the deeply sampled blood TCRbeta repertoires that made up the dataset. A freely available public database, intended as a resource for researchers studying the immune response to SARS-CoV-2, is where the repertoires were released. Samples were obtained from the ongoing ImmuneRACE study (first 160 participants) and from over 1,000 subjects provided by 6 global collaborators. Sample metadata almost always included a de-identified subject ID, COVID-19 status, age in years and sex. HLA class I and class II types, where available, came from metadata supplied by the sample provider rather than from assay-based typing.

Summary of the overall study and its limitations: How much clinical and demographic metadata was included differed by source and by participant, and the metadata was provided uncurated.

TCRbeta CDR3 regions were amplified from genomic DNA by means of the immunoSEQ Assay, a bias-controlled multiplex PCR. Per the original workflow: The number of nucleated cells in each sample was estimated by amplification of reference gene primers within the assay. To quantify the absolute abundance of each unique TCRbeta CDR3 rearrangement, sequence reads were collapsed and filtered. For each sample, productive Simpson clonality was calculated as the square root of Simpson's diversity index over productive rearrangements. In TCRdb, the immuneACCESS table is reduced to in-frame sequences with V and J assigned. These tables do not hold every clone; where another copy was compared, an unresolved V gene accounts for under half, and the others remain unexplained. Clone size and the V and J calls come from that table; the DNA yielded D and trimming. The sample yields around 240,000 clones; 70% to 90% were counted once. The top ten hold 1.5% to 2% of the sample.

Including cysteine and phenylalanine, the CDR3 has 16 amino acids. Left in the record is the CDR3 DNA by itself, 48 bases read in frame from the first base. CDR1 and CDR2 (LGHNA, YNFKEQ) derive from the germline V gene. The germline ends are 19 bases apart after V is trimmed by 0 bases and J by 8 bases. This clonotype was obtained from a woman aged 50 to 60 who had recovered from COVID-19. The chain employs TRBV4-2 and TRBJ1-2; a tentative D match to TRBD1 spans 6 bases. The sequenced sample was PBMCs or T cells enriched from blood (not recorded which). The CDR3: CASSQDWAGIGGGYTF. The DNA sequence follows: TGTGCCAGCAGCCAAGATTGGGCAGGAATTGGGGGCGGCTACACCTTC.